Shown below are 15 T cell receptor beta chains from a single sample sequenced in a study of cytomegalovirus exposure and HLA in healthy donors. The PCR employed 60 Vbeta primers together with 13 Jbeta primers. The method was immunoSEQ multiplex PCR; TCRdb's version includes in-frame clones alone and lacks a portion of them. The sample holds tens of thousands of clones. The sample was PBMCs. The receptors were gathered from a woman aged 55-75 years in good health and CMV-seronegative.

The chain joins TRBV6-6 to TRBJ2-5; 12 nucleotides align to TRBD2. Germline V gene sequence: CDR1 MNHNY, CDR2 SVGAGI (reference sequence). CDR3 length: 16 residues. The ends lost 5 bases at V and 0 bases at J; junction bases unmatched: 4. DNA for the CDR3: TGTGCCAGCAGTACACGGACTAGCGGGGACCAAGAGACCCAGTACTTC. Protein: CASSTRTSGDQETQYF.

V usage is TRBV19 and J usage is TRBJ2-6, with 8 bases lining up with TRBD1. Trimming took 7 bases from V and 9 from J; bases not matched to a gene: 17. The CDR3 totals 17 residues. Germline CDR1 reads LNHDA; CDR2 reads SQIVND (reference sequence). The CDR3 nucleotides read TGTGCCAGTATTAAGGACAGGGCGTCAGGAGGAGTCAACGTCCTGACTTTC. Translation gives CASIKDRASGGVNVLTF.

The rearrangement links TRBV18 to TRBJ1-5, with D possibly being TRBD1 (6 bases). V was pared by 2 bases and J by 6 bases, with 11 bases between. The germline V gene has CDR1 KGHSH and CDR2 LQKENI. This CDR3 contains 14 residues. Here the CDR3 DNA reads TGTGCCAGCTCACCAGGGGGCCGGGGTCAGCCCCAGCATTTT. This gives the protein CASSPGGRGQPQHF.

The gene calls are TRBV28 and TRBJ2-5; TRBD1 aligns across 7 bases. The DNA end favors TRBJ2-7, so the J call may be wrong. Germline CDR1 and CDR2: MDHEN and SYDVKM. The CDR3 totals 15 residues. The CDR3 loop is CASSSPGQITYEQYF. The DNA for the CDR3 is TGTGCCAGCAGTTCCCCGGGACAGATAACCTACGAGCAGTACTTC.

This sequence joins TRBV11-3 and TRBJ2-1, with D possibly matching TRBD1 (5 bases). V was cut by 2 bases and J by 0 bases, with 8 bases left in between. There are 15 residues in the CDR3. Germline V gives CDR1 SGHNT, CDR2 YENEEA. In DNA, the CDR3 is TGTGCCAGCAGCTTAAACAGGAACTCCTACAATGAGCAGTTCTTC. It codes for CASSLNRNSYNEQFF.

The rearrangement links TRBV6-5 to TRBJ1-2, with TRBD1 as a possible D gene (5 bases). The CDR3 covers 14 residues. Looked up from germline, CDR1 is MNHEY and CDR2 is SVGAGI. The V end was cut by 0 bases, the J end by 3 bases, with 8 bases between. The CDR3 DNA follows: TGTGCCAGCAGTTACTCGTCACAGGACTATGGCTACACCTTC. Residues: CASSYSSQDYGYTF.

Concerning this clone: A read error may account for a junction end that differs from germline. This chain uses TRBV5-6 with TRBJ2-3; D perhaps matches TRBD2 (6 bases). Germline lookup yields CDR1 SGHDT and CDR2 YYEEEE. This CDR3 has 12 residues. CDR3: CASRWGGDMQYF. The CDR3 region has the DNA TGTGCCAGCAGATGGGGCGGGGATATGCAGTATTTT.

The V and J genes are TRBV5-1 and TRBJ2-4, with 8 bases fitting TRBD1. Germline values: CDR1 SGHRS, CDR2 YFSETQ. V lost 8 bases, J lost 6 bases, and 4 bases stayed unmatched. CDR3 size: 12 residues. CDR3 nucleotide sequence: TGCGCCAGTACAGGACAGGGAAACATTCAGTACTTC. Encoded protein: CASTGQGNIQYF.

V and J are TRBV5-1 and TRBJ1-4; 7 bases fit TRBD1. Germline assignment: CDR1 SGHRS and CDR2 YFSETQ. CDR3 length: 15 amino acids. V gave up 4 bases and J gave up 8 bases; unmatched junction bases: 11. In DNA form, the CDR3 reads TGCGCCAGCAGCGGACAGGCGGGATTGAACGAAAAACTGTTTTTT. Encoded protein: CASSGQAGLNEKLFF.

The rearrangement joins TRBV28 to TRBJ1-4; TRBD1 aligns across 7 bases. Germline V lookup: CDR1 MDHEN, CDR2 SYDVKM. The CDR3 covers 15 residues. Trimming took 5 bases from V and 0 from J; bases not matched to a gene: 3. CDR3 sequence reads: CASSNQGATNEKLFF. The CDR3 nucleotides read TGTGCCAGCAGTAATCAGGGGGCAACTAATGAAAAACTGTTTTTT. Combining the CDR3 with reference TRBV28 and TRBJ1-4 gives the whole variable domain DVKVTQSSRYLVKRTGEKVFLECVQDMDHENMFWYRQDPGLGLRLIYFSYDVKMKEKGDIPEGYSVSREKKERFSLILESASTNQTSMYLCASSNQGATNEKLFFGSGTQLSVL.

The chain links TRBV18 to TRBJ2-1, with 7 bases identical to TRBD1. V was clipped by 4 bases and J by 0 bases; unmatched bases: 3. The V gene's germline CDR1 is KGHSH and CDR2 LQKENI. This CDR3 contains 15 residues. The DNA for the CDR3 is TGTGCCAGCTCACAGCAGGGGGACTCCTACAATGAGCAGTTCTTC. As protein: CASSQQGDSYNEQFF.

V usage is TRBV2 and J usage is TRBJ2-3; D remains unclear. The CDR3 runs 14 residues. Germline lookup yields CDR1 SNHLY and CDR2 FYNNEI. V lost 8 bases, J lost 1 base, and 13 bases lay in between. In nucleotides, the CDR3 is TGTGCCAGCTGTGGCCTAGACGGCACAGATACGCAGTATTTT. Its translation: CASCGLDGTDTQYF.

The chain employs TRBV6-5 and TRBJ1-6, with D maybe TRBD1 (5 bases). The V end lost 4 bases, the J end lost 6 bases, and 13 bases lay between the germline ends. The CDR3 is 15 residues long. Germline V CDR1 and CDR2: MNHEY, SVGAGI. The CDR3 sequence is CASSFRDRTNSPLHF. CDR3 nucleotides: TGTGCCAGCAGTTTCCGTGACAGAACTAATTCACCCCTCCACTTT.

The chain uses TRBV9 and TRBJ2-7; 8 bases match TRBD2. Losses at the gene ends were 3 bases for V and 4 bases for J; bases not matched to a gene: 6. This CDR3 contains 14 residues. CDR1 and CDR2 from the germline V gene are SGDLS and YYNGEE. CDR3 nucleotides: TGTGCCAGCAGCGCCTCCAGCGGGAGTTACGAGCAGTACTTC. This gives the protein CASSASSGSYEQYF.

V gene TRBV6-5 combines with J gene TRBJ1-2; TRBD1 aligns across 8 bases. CDR3 length equals 15 residues. Trimming removed 0 bases from V and 6 bases from J; junction bases left unmatched: 6. Looked up from germline, CDR1 is MNHEY and CDR2 is SVGAGI. This CDR3 reads CASSYSAGGFDGYTF. The DNA for the CDR3 is TGTGCCAGCAGTTACTCAGCAGGGGGCTTCGATGGCTACACCTTC.